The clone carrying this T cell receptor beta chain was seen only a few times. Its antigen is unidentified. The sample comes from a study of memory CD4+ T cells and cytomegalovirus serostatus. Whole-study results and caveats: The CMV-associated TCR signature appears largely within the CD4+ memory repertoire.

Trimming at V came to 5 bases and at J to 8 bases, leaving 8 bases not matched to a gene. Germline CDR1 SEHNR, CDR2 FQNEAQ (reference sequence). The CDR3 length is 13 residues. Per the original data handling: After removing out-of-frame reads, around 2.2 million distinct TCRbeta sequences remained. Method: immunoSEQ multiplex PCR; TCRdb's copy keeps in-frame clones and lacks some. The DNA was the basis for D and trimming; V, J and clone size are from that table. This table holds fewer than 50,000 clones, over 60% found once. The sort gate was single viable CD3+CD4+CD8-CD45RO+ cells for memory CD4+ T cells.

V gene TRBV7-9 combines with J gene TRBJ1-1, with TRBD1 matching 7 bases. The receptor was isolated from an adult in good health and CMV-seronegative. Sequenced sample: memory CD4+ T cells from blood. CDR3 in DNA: TGTGCCAGCAGCCCATATCCGGGACAGGAAGCTTTCTTT. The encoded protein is CASSPYPGQEAFF.